This is a list of T cell receptor beta chains from one sample in a study of cytomegalovirus exposure and HLA in healthy donors. Assay used: immunoSEQ multiplex PCR; TCRdb lists only in-frame clones, some missing. The sample has some 93,000 clones; less than 10% are singletons. Sequencing was performed on PBMCs. The receptors shown here come from a man in his forties or fifties in good health and CMV-seropositive. The CDR3 runs from the conserved cysteine through the conserved F or W. The D gene is left open where the match is weak. Size tells how often a clone was seen (once, few, many) or the class of an expanded clone, and some rows leave it out.

TRBV10-2	TRBD2	TRBJ2-1	few	CASMIITSGRNEQFF	TGCGCCAGCATGATTATTACTAGCGGGAGAAATGAGCAGTTCTTC
TRBV25-1	TRBD1	TRBJ2-5	many	CASSRDSRETQYF	TGTGCCAGCAGTCGGGACAGCAGAGAGACCCAGTACTTC
TRBV19	-	TRBJ2-7	few	CASSITGPGVSYEQYF	TGTGCCAGTAGTATTACAGGGCCCGGGGTCTCCTACGAGCAGTACTTC
TRBV19	-	TRBJ2-1	few	CASSMGMTYNEQFF	TGTGCCAGTAGTATGGGCATGACCTACAATGAGCAGTTCTTC
TRBV29-1	TRBD2	TRBJ2-7	-	CSVEVAGESYEQYF	TGCAGCGTTGAAGTAGCGGGAGAAAGCTACGAGCAGTACTTC
TRBV18	TRBD1	TRBJ1-1	-	CASSRSTGVTEAFF	TGTGCCAGCTCTCGATCTACAGGGGTCACTGAAGCTTTCTTT
TRBV5-1	TRBD2	TRBJ2-7	few	CASSPGLAATEQYF	TGCGCCAGCAGCCCCGGACTAGCCGCTACGGAGCAGTACTTC
TRBV28	TRBD1	TRBJ2-7	-	CASRRPGQGAYEQYF	TGTGCCAGCAGGCGTCCGGGACAGGGGGCCTACGAGCAGTACTTC
TRBV28	TRBD1	TRBJ1-5	-	CASSRPRGQSSSPQHF	TGTGCCAGCAGCCGCCCCCGGGGACAGTCTTCTAGTCCCCAGCATTTT
TRBV2	-	TRBJ2-1	few	CASSEALWSLLYNEQFF	TGTGCCAGCAGTGAAGCGCTTTGGTCCCTCCTATACAATGAGCAGTTCTTC
TRBV5-1	TRBD1	TRBJ2-7	-	CASSLGTGGGYEQYF	TGCGCCAGCAGCTTGGGGACAGGGGGAGGCTACGAGCAGTACTTC
TRBV9	TRBD2	TRBJ2-1	few	CASSVPLAGVGIRSYNEQFF	TGTGCCAGCAGCGTACCGCTAGCGGGAGTGGGGATTAGATCCTACAATGAGCAGTTCTTC
TRBV7-8	TRBD1	TRBJ2-5	few	CASSLASGGKTQYF	TGTGCCAGCAGCTTAGCGTCAGGGGGCAAGACCCAGTACTTC
TRBV4-1	-	TRBJ2-1	-	CASSQGGSEQFF	TGCGCCAGCAGCCAAGGAGGGAGTGAGCAGTTCTTC
TRBV11-2	-	TRBJ1-5	-	CASSLTDGGSTPQHF	TGTGCCAGCAGCTTAACGGACGGAGGGTCGACGCCCCAGCATTTT
TRBV9	-	TRBJ2-5	few	CASSVAPYIPGPTQETQYF	TGTGCCAGCAGCGTAGCTCCGTATATCCCAGGGCCAACTCAAGAGACCCAGTACTTC
TRBV28	TRBD2	TRBJ2-6	few	CASSYRLAGVTGANVLTF	TGTGCCAGCAGCTATAGACTAGCGGGAGTTACTGGGGCCAACGTCCTGACTTTC
TRBV9	TRBD1	TRBJ1-3	few	CASSFLPLAGQGASSSGNTIYF	TGTGCCAGCAGCTTCCTTCCTTTGGCGGGACAGGGGGCATCCAGCTCTGGAAACACCATATATTTT
TRBV5-1	TRBD1	TRBJ2-5	-	CASSLTGQGGLETQYF	TGCGCCAGCAGCTTGACAGGACAGGGAGGATTGGAGACCCAGTACTTC
TRBV27	-	TRBJ2-5	-	CASSPRWGQGTQYF	TGTGCCAGCAGCCCCAGGTGGGGCCAAGGGACCCAGTACTTC
TRBV9	-	TRBJ1-1	-	CASSLSDRPNPEAFF	TGTGCCAGCAGCCTTTCCGACAGGCCGAACCCTGAAGCTTTCTTT
TRBV9	TRBD1	TRBJ2-2	few	CASSVAGGGELFF	TGTGCCAGCAGCGTAGCAGGGGGCGGGGAGCTGTTTTTT
TRBV19	-	TRBJ2-1	few	CASSKIPGGHISSYNEQFF	TGTGCCAGTAGTAAGATCCCCGGCGGACACATAAGCTCCTACAATGAGCAGTTCTTC
TRBV28	-	TRBJ1-1	-	CASSLPPGVEAFF	TGTGCCAGCAGTTTACCTCCGGGGGTTGAAGCTTTCTTT